This is a list of T cell receptor beta chains from one sample in a study of cytomegalovirus exposure and HLA in healthy donors. Method: immunoSEQ multiplex PCR; TCRdb's copy keeps in-frame clones and lacks some. The sample has 150,000 to 200,000 clones; 85% are singletons. Sequences were obtained from PBMCs. All receptors derive from a man younger than 35 in good health and CMV-seropositive. CDR3s include the opening cysteine and the closing phenylalanine or tryptophan. The order of the fields is V gene, J gene, D gene, clone size, CDR3 DNA, CDR3 protein. A D gene is named only where the DNA matches it firmly. Not every row has a clone size; where given, it reads once, few, many or a size class.

TRBV6-7	TRBJ2-7	NA	few	TGTGCCAGCAGTGACAGGGCGGGGAGAGCTTACGAGCAGTACTTC	CASSDRAGRAYEQYF
TRBV27	TRBJ2-1	NA	NA	TGTGCCAGCAGTTTGGTCGGCCTCGGGTTCCAACGCGGCAATGAGCAGTTCTTC	CASSLVGLGFQRGNEQFF
TRBV13	TRBJ2-1	TRBD2	once	TGTGCCAGCAGCGCCGAAAGCAGACTAGCAGCCTACAATGAGCAGTTCTTC	CASSAESRLAAYNEQFF
TRBV5-1	TRBJ1-1	TRBD1	once	TGCGCCAGCAATGAGGGGGCCAGTAAGACTGAAGCTTTCTTT	CASNEGASKTEAFF
TRBV7-3	TRBJ1-5	NA	few	TGTGCCAGCAGCTTAATAGAAGAGGTTTACAATCAGCCCCAGCATTTT	CASSLIEEVYNQPQHF
TRBV11-3	TRBJ1-1	TRBD1	NA	TGTGCCAGCAGCTCACAGGGGGCGAACACTGAAGCTTTCTTT	CASSSQGANTEAFF
TRBV19	TRBJ1-1	NA	NA	TGTGCCAGTAGTCAGACATCGAAGAACACTGAAGCTTTCTTT	CASSQTSKNTEAFF
TRBV6-5	TRBJ2-1	TRBD1	NA	TGTGCCAGCAGTTACGGGACAGTCCAGTTCTTC	CASSYGTVQFF
TRBV28	TRBJ1-2	NA	few	TGTGCCAGCTCTAGTTGGGGGCTTGGCTACACCTTC	CASSSWGLGYTF
TRBV27	TRBJ2-7	NA	NA	TGTGCCAGCAATCACGGGACAAGGAGCTCCTACGAGCAGTACTTC	CASNHGTRSSYEQYF
TRBV11-3	TRBJ2-3	NA	NA	TGTGCCAGCAGCTCGTGGACAGGCACAGATACGCAGTATTTT	CASSSWTGTDTQYF
TRBV29-1	TRBJ2-7	NA	NA	TGCAGCGTTAAAGGGGCGAGGGCCTACGAGCAGTACTTC	CSVKGARAYEQYF
TRBV18	TRBJ1-2	TRBD1	few	TGTGCCAGCTCACCACCGAGCACAGGACAGGGGGCCTATGGCTACACCTTC	CASSPPSTGQGAYGYTF
TRBV13	TRBJ1-3	NA	NA	TGTGCCAGCAGCTCTTCAGGGATAGCTGGAAACACCATATATTTT	CASSSSGIAGNTIYF
TRBV25-1	TRBJ1-4	NA	NA	TGTGCCAGCAGTTATGGCGAAAAACTGTTTTTT	CASSYGEKLFF
TRBV28	TRBJ2-3	TRBD2	NA	TGTGCCAGCAGTTCCACTAGCGGGGGGGGAACAGATACGCAGTATTTT	CASSSTSGGGTDTQYF
TRBV5-1	TRBJ2-3	NA	NA	TGCGCCAGCAGCTTTTCAGGGGGCACAGATACGCAGTATTTT	CASSFSGGTDTQYF
TRBV11-3	TRBJ2-3	TRBD2	NA	TGTGCCAGCAGTCGGCGTAGCGGGGGCACAGATACGCAGTATTTT	CASSRRSGGTDTQYF
TRBV27	TRBJ2-7	NA	once	TGTGCCAGCAGTCTCAACTCACTGTACGGGGGGCCTTACGAGCAGTACTTC	CASSLNSLYGGPYEQYF
TRBV10-3	TRBJ1-1	NA	NA	TGTGCCATCAGTGAGTCGGGTCTACGGGGGAGAGGGAACACTGAAGCTTTCTTT	CAISESGLRGRGNTEAFF
TRBV28	TRBJ1-2	TRBD1	NA	TGTGCCAGCAGCTCCATCGACAGGGGTCGAAATGGCTACACCTTC	CASSSIDRGRNGYTF
TRBV13	TRBJ1-6	TRBD1	NA	TGTGCCAGCAGCTTAGGCAGGGGGCACTATAATTCACCCCTCCACTTT	CASSLGRGHYNSPLHF
TRBV28	TRBJ1-2	NA	NA	TGTGCCAGCACACTAGAGGGGCGGGGAATTAACTATGGCTACACCTTC	CASTLEGRGINYGYTF
TRBV30	TRBJ1-5	NA	NA	TGTGCCTGGAGTCTAGGAAATCAGCCCCAGCATTTT	CAWSLGNQPQHF
TRBV28	TRBJ2-1	TRBD2	NA	TGTGCCAGCAGCGTGCGGGGGGGAAGCTACAATGAGCAGTTCTTC	CASSVRGGSYNEQFF
TRBV14	TRBJ1-1	NA	NA	TGTGCCAGCAGCCAGTATGGTCGCGCTGAAGCTTTCTTT	CASSQYGRAEAFF
TRBV5-5	TRBJ2-7	TRBD1	NA	TGTGCCAGCAGCTTCCTAGGGGGCAGGTACGAGCAGTACTTC	CASSFLGGRYEQYF
TRBV7-8	TRBJ1-3	NA	NA	TGTGCCAGCAGCCCAACGACAGATTTCTCTGGAAACACCATATATTTT	CASSPTTDFSGNTIYF
TRBV4-1	TRBJ2-7	TRBD2	NA	TGCGCCAGCAGCCAAGCCTTAGCGGGGAGCTCCTACGAGCAGTACTTC	CASSQALAGSSYEQYF
TRBV6-1	TRBJ1-5	NA	NA	TGTGCCAGCAGTGGGCTGGGAGGGAGCAATCAGCCCCAGCATTTT	CASSGLGGSNQPQHF
TRBV27	TRBJ1-5	TRBD1	NA	TGTGCCAGCAGTCCCGAGGGACAGCCGTATCAGCCCCAGCATTTT	CASSPEGQPYQPQHF
TRBV5-6	TRBJ1-2	NA	NA	TGTGCCAGCAGCTTGGTCCCAGCTAACTATGGCTACACCTTC	CASSLVPANYGYTF
TRBV7-2	TRBJ2-7	NA	NA	TGTGCCAGCAGCCTGAACAGGGACTCCTACGAGCAGTACTTC	CASSLNRDSYEQYF
TRBV5-1	TRBJ2-7	NA	NA	TGCGCCAGCAGCTTGGCCCGGGACACGAGAAGCTCCTACGAGCAGTACTTC	CASSLARDTRSSYEQYF
TRBV19	TRBJ2-2	NA	NA	TGTGCCAGTAGTATAGCGGGAGTCGGGGAGCTGTTTTTT	CASSIAGVGELFF
TRBV18	TRBJ2-1	TRBD1	NA	TGTGCCAGCTCACCAAAGAGACAGGGTGGTGAGCAGTTCTTC	CASSPKRQGGEQFF
TRBV5-1	TRBJ2-1	TRBD2	NA	TGCGCCAGCAGCTTGAAGCGGGAGAACAATGAGCAGTTCTTC	CASSLKRENNEQFF
TRBV7-2	TRBJ2-5	NA	NA	TGTGCCAGCAGCCCGACTAGTGGTCTGGAGACCCAGTACTTC	CASSPTSGLETQYF
TRBV28	TRBJ2-7	NA	NA	TGTGCCAGCAGTTTATCCAGGCCCCCCTACGAGCAGTACTTC	CASSLSRPPYEQYF
TRBV9	TRBJ2-5	NA	NA	TGTGCCAGCAGCGTAGCTCCAGCGGCCCAAGAGACCCAGTACTTC	CASSVAPAAQETQYF
TRBV5-6	TRBJ2-1	NA	NA	TGTGCCAGCAGCTTCGGCGGGGGCGGTGAGCAGTTCTTC	CASSFGGGGEQFF
TRBV5-1	TRBJ2-2	TRBD1	NA	TGCGCCAGCAGCCCGCCGGGACAGGGGTTTAGCGGGGAGCTGTTTTTT	CASSPPGQGFSGELFF
TRBV5-1	TRBJ2-5	TRBD1	NA	TGCGCCAGCAGCTTGGCGGACAGGGGGCTACAAGAGACCCAGTACTTC	CASSLADRGLQETQYF
TRBV27	TRBJ1-1	NA	NA	TGTGCCAGCAGTTTAGGCAGGGACACTGAAGCTTTCTTT	CASSLGRDTEAFF
TRBV19	TRBJ1-5	TRBD1	NA	TGTGCCAGTAGGCCCGGGACAGTTAGCAATCAGCCCCAGCATTTT	CASRPGTVSNQPQHF
TRBV27	TRBJ2-7	TRBD2	NA	TGTGCCAGCAGTTTATCGCCTACTAGCGGGAGCGGGCAGTACTTC	CASSLSPTSGSGQYF
TRBV5-1	TRBJ2-5	TRBD2	NA	TGCGCCAGCAGCTCGAGCGGGGGGCGAGGGACCCAGTACTTC	CASSSSGGRGTQYF
TRBV23-1	TRBJ1-2	TRBD1	NA	TGCGCCGAGGTGCCCGCCCGAGACGACAGGGAGTGCGGCTACACCTTC	CAEVPARDDRECGYTF
TRBV4-1	TRBJ2-2	TRBD1	NA	TGCGCCAGCAGCCAAGGCTCCTTCCGGTTTGGACAGGGGATCGCGAACACCGGGGAGCTGTTTTTT	CASSQGSFRFGQGIANTGELFF
TRBV27	TRBJ1-4	NA	NA	TGTGCCAGCAGTTTAAGGGGTAATGAAAAACTGTTTTTT	CASSLRGNEKLFF
TRBV5-6	TRBJ1-6	NA	NA	TGTGCCAGCAGCCCCTACTTCAATTCACCCCTCCACTTT	CASSPYFNSPLHF
TRBV28	TRBJ1-1	NA	NA	TGTGCCAGCCACCCTCCGCAGGGGCACACTGAAGCTTTCTTT	CASHPPQGHTEAFF